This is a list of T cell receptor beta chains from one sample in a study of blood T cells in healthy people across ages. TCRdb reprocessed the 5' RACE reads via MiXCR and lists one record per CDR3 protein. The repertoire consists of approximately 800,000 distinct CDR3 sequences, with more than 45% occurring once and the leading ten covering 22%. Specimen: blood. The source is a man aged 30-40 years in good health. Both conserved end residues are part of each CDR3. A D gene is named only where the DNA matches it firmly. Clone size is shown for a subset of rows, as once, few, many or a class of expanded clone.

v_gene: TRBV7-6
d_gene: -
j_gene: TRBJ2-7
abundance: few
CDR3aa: CASSSGRGLSYEQYF
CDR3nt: TGTGCCAGCAGCTCCGGCAGGGGTCTTTCCTACGAGCAGTACTTC

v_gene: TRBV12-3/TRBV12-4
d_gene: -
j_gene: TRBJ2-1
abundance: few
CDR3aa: CASSWEAADEQFF
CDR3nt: TGTGCCAGCAGTTGGGAGGCGGCGGATGAGCAGTTCTTC

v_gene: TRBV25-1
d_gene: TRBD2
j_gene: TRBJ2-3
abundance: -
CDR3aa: CASSEQGGRTDTQYF
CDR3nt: TGTGCCAGCAGTGAACAAGGCGGGAGAACAGATACGCAGTATTTT

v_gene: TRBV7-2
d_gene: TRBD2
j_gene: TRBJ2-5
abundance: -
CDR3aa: CASSVLSGEGETQYF
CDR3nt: TGTGCCAGCAGCGTACTTAGCGGGGAGGGAGAGACCCAGTACTTC

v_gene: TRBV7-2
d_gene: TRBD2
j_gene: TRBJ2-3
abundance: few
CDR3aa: CASSLGGGGRTDTQYF
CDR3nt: TGTGCCAGCAGCTTAGGGGGGGGCGGGAGGACAGATACGCAGTATTTT

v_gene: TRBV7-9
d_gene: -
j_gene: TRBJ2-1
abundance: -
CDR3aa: CASSPTEASWFF
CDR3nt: TGTGCCAGCAGCCCAACAGAGGCCTCCTGGTTCTTC

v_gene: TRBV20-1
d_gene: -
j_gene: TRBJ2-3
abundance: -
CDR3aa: CSARRVAGGTQYF
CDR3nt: TGCAGTGCTCGGAGGGTTGCGGGCGGTACGCAGTATTTT

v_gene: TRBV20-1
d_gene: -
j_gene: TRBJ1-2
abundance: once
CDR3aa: CSASGSVNYGYTF
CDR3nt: TGCAGTGCTAGTGGTTCAGTTAACTATGGCTACACCTTC

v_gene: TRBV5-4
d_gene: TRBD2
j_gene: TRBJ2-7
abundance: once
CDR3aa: CASSPELAGGTYEQYF
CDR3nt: TGTGCCAGCAGCCCGGAGTTGGCGGGAGGAACCTACGAGCAGTACTTC

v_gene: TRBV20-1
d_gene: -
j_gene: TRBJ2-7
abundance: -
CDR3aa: CSAYFLGRNSYYEQYF
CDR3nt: TGCAGTGCTTACTTTCTAGGGAGGAACTCCTACTACGAGCAGTACTTC

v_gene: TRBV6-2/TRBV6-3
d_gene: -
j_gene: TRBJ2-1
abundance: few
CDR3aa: CAISLRDGFYNEQFF
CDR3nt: TGTGCCATCTCCCTCCGGGACGGGTTCTACAATGAGCAGTTCTTC

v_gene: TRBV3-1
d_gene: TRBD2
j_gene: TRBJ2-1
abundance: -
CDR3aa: CASSPGTSGGGVWFF
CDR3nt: TGTGCCAGCAGCCCCGGGACTAGCGGGGGCGGCGTATGGTTCTTC

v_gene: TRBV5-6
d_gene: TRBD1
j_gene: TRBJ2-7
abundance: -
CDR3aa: CASSQGTGASYEQYF
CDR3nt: TGTGCCAGCAGCCAGGGGACAGGGGCCTCCTACGAGCAGTACTTC

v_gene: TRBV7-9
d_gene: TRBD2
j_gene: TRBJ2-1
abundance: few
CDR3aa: CAMTSGVSGNEQFF
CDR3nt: TGTGCGATGACTAGCGGGGTTTCGGGCAATGAGCAGTTCTTC

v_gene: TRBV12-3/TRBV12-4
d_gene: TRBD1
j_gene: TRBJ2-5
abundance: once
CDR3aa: CASRGQGRGNEQYF
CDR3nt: TGTGCCAGCAGAGGACAGGGGAGGGGCAATGAGCAGTACTTC

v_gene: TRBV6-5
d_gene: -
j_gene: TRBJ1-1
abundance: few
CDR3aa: CASSYSGLTNTEAFF
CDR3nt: TGTGCCAGCAGTTACTCGGGACTCACGAACACTGAAGCTTTCTTT

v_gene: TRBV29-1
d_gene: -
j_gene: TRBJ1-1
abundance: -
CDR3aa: CSVEFATEAFF
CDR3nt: TGCAGCGTTGAGTTTGCCACTGAAGCTTTCTTT

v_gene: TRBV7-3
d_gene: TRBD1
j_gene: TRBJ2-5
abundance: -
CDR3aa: CASSLWGQRGETQYF
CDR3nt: TGTGCCAGCAGCTTGTGGGGACAGAGGGGGGAGACCCAGTACTTC

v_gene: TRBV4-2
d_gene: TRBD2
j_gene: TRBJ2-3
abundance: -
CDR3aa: CASSEGLAGGEMRTDTQYF
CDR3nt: TGTGCCAGCAGCGAGGGACTAGCGGGCGGCGAGATGCGCACAGATACGCAGTATTTT

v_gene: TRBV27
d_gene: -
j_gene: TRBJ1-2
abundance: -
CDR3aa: CASSFWGSNYGYTF
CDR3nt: TGTGCCAGCAGTTTTTGGGGTTCTAACTATGGCTACACCTTC